The entry below gives a single T cell receptor beta chain sequence along with its context. Its target is not known. The sample belongs to a study of shared clonotypes between healthy human individuals. Study summary: Researchers drew samples from a couple of women and a few men aged 18 to 49.

A CD45RA-negative memory subset and a CD45RA+ naive subset were separated from the CD4+ cells. Germline values: CDR1 LGHNT, CDR2 FRNRAP. The V end was cut by 6 bases, the J end by 4 bases, with 9 bases between. The CDR3 has 12 residues. Regarding the study as a whole: Clonotypes shared by all four sorted-subset donors had higher generation probabilities than non-shared clonotypes. Relative to memory subsets, naive subsets generally showed larger estimated richness.

Assay used: immunoSEQ multiplex PCR; TCRdb lists only in-frame clones, some missing. The sample lists around 700,000 clones, about three quarters occurring once. Sequencing used memory CD4+ T cells sorted from blood. Subset defined: CD45RA-negative fraction. This sequence joins TRBV12-5 and TRBJ1-1, with D hard to call. The clonotype comes from a woman in her twenties or thirties in good health. CDR3 nucleotides: TGTGCTAGTGGATCCGGGGTCACTGAAGCTTTCTTT. Its translation: CASGSGVTEAFF.